The sequence of this TCR beta chain was determined in a study of blood T cells in healthy people across ages. Overall study context: Per every two T cells, about one barcoded beta molecule was captured by template switching.

The table lists this clonotype with many counts. Its antigen is undetermined. Germline V gives CDR1 SQVTM, CDR2 ANQGSEA. This CDR3 region has 11 residues. Trimming removed 0 bases from V and 4 bases from J, with 4 bases in between. Study conclusions and caveats: Unknown CMV status may confound age-related changes in expanded clones. Greater diversity and more naive CD4+ cells were seen in long-lived donors than in aged donors.

Using a J-beta primer mix together with a sample-barcoded 5' primer, a second PCR was run for roughly 7 to 11 cycles. A template-switch adaptor that had 12 random nucleotides put a tag on each cDNA molecule. MiXCR, applied by TCRdb to the 5' RACE reads, yields one record per CDR3 protein. The table lists about 1.8 million distinct CDR3 sequences, less than 50% of them singletons. The sample consisted of blood. The clonotype comes from a woman between 40 and 55 years old in good health. The genes are TRBV29-1 and TRBJ2-7; D not certain. In DNA form, the CDR3 reads TGCAGCGTTGAAGATCTTTACGAGCAGTACTTC. Translation: CSVEDLYEQYF.